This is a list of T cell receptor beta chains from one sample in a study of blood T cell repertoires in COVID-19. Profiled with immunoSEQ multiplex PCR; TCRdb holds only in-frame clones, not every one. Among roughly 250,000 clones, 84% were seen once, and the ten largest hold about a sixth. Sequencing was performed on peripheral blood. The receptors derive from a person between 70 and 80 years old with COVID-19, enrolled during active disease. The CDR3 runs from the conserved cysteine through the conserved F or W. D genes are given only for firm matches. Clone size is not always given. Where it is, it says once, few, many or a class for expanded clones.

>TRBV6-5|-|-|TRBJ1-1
CASKPSLVVTEAFF
TGTGCCAGCAAGCCGTCGCTCGTTGTGACTGAAGCTTTCTTT
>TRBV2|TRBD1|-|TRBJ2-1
CASTGGAYNEQFF
TGTGCCAGCACAGGGGGCGCTTACAATGAGCAGTTCTTC
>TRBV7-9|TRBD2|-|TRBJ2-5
CASSSRGGPETQYF
TGTGCCAGCAGCTCTCGGGGGGGCCCAGAGACCCAGTACTTC
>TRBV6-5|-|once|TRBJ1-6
CATYRVYNSPLHF
TGTGCCACATACAGGGTCTATAATTCACCCCTCCACTTT
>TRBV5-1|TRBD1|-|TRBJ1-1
CASSYRTGGDAEAFF
TGCGCCAGCAGCTACCGGACAGGGGGCGACGCTGAAGCTTTCTTT
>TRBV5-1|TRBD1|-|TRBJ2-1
CASRADRASSYNEQFF
TGCGCCAGCAGGGCGGACAGGGCCAGCTCCTACAATGAGCAGTTCTTC
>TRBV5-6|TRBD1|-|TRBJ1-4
CASSLEGQGHEKLFF
TGTGCCAGCAGCTTGGAGGGACAGGGGCACGAAAAACTGTTTTTT
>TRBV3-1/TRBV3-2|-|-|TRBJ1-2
CASSPAGGRLYGYTF
TGTGCCAGCAGCCCCGCGGGAGGGAGGCTCTATGGCTACACCTTC
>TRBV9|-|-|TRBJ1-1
CASSVRRVDTEAFF
TGTGCCAGCAGCGTACGCAGGGTGGACACTGAAGCTTTCTTT
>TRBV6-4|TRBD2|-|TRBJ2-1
CATKREASYNEQFF
TGTGCCACAAAGCGGGAGGCCTCCTACAATGAGCAGTTCTTC
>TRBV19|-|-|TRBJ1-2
CASTPSPPTDYYGYTF
TGTGCCAGTACTCCATCCCCCCCGACAGATTATTATGGCTACACCTTC
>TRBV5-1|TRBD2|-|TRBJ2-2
CASSAGLAGGYTGELFF
TGCGCCAGCAGCGCAGGACTAGCGGGGGGATACACCGGGGAGCTGTTTTTT
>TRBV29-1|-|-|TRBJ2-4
CSAALGENIQYF
TGCAGCGCCGCCCTAGGGGAAAACATTCAGTACTTC
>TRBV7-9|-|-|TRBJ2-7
CASSLVAYEQYF
TGTGCCAGCAGCTTAGTCGCCTACGAGCAGTACTTC
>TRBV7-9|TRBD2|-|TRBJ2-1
CASSISGGDNEQFF
TGTGCCAGCAGCATTAGCGGGGGAGACAATGAGCAGTTCTTC
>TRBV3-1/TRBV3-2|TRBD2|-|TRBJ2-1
CASSQRGLAGGQFF
TGTGCCAGCAGCCAACGCGGACTAGCGGGGGGACAGTTCTTC
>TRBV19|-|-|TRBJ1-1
CASSIKAGTEAFF
TGTGCCAGTAGTATAAAGGCGGGAACTGAAGCTTTCTTT
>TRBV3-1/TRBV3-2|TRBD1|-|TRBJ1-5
CASSQDRGPYQPQHF
TGTGCCAGCAGCCAAGACAGGGGGCCATACCAGCCCCAGCATTTT
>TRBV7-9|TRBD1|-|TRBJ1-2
CASSAGDSGIRGYTF
TGTGCCAGCAGCGCTGGGGACAGCGGCATTCGGGGCTACACCTTC
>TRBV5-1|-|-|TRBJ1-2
CASSPPDSTNYGYTF
TGCGCCAGCAGCCCACCGGACAGTACTAACTATGGCTACACCTTC
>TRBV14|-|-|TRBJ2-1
CASSQVRTAINNEQFF
TGTGCCAGCAGCCAAGTCCGAACCGCTATCAACAATGAGCAGTTCTTC
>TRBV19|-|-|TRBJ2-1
CASNGERFMNEQFF
TGTGCCAGTAACGGGGAACGGTTTATGAATGAGCAGTTCTTC
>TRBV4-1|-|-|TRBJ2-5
CASSQTPSEETQYF
TGCGCCAGCAGCCAGACTCCATCCGAAGAGACCCAGTACTTC
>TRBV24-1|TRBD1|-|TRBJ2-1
CATSDPGTGKGNEQFF
TGTGCCACCAGTGATCCCGGGACAGGGAAGGGAAATGAGCAGTTCTTC
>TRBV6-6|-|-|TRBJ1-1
CASSYFEGTEAFF
TGTGCCAGCAGTTATTTCGAGGGCACTGAAGCTTTCTTT
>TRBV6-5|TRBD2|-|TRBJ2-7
CASRLSGSSYEQYF
TGTGCCAGCAGGTTAAGCGGGAGTTCCTACGAGCAGTACTTC
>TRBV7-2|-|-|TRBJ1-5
CASSPGGMSRQPQHF
TGTGCCAGCAGCCCCGGCGGGATGTCTAGGCAGCCCCAGCATTTT
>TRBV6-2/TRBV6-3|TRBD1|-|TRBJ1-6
CASSYSTGANSPLHF
TGTGCCAGCAGTTACTCGACAGGGGCTAATTCACCCCTCCACTTT
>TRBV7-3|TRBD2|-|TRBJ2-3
CASSLSGGPADTQYF
TGTGCCAGCAGCTTAAGCGGGGGGCCAGCAGATACGCAGTATTTT
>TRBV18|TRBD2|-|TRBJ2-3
CASSPTSPRADTQYF
TGTGCCAGCTCGCCGACTAGCCCCCGGGCGGATACGCAGTATTTT
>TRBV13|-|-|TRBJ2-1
CASSLYGGDEQFF
TGTGCCAGCAGCTTATATGGCGGAGATGAGCAGTTCTTC
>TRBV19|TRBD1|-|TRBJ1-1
CASSKDRDTEAFF
TGTGCCAGTAGTAAGGACAGGGACACTGAAGCTTTCTTT
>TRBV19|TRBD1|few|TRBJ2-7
CASSIRQGNINEQYF
TGTGCCAGTAGTATTAGACAGGGGAATATCAACGAGCAGTACTTC
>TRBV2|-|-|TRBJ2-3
CASSAGGTQYF
TGTGCCAGCAGTGCGGGGGGCACGCAGTATTTT
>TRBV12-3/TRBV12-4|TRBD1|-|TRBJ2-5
CASKTGQETQYF
TGTGCCAGCAAGACAGGGCAAGAGACCCAGTACTTC
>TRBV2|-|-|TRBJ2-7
CASRVAGIGF
TGTGCCAGCAGGGTTGCAGGGATTGGCTTC
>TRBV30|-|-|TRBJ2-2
CAWSFGIRAGELFF
TGTGCCTGGAGTTTCGGGATTCGGGCCGGGGAGCTGTTTTTT
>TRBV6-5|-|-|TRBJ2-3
CASSSGFPSTDTQYF
TGTGCCAGCAGTTCTGGCTTCCCTAGCACAGATACGCAGTATTTT
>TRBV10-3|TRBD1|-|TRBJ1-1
CAIRGTGNTEAFF
TGTGCCATCAGGGGGACAGGGAACACTGAAGCTTTCTTT
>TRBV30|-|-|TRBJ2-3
CAWSVRGFGTDTQYF
TGTGCCTGGAGTGTACGCGGGTTCGGCACAGATACGCAGTATTTT
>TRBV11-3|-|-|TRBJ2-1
CASSLDGGGGSYNEQFF
TGTGCCAGCAGCTTAGATGGAGGGGGAGGGTCCTACAATGAGCAGTTCTTC
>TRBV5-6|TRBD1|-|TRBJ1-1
CASSLEDRGFAEAFF
TGTGCCAGCAGCTTGGAGGACAGGGGTTTTGCTGAAGCTTTCTTT
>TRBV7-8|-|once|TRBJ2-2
CASSPTTSSFEELFF
TGTGCCAGCAGCCCAACCACTAGTTCCTTTGAGGAGCTGTTTTTT
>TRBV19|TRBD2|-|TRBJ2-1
CASRQTSANSYNEQFF
TGTGCCAGTAGACAGACTAGCGCCAACTCCTACAATGAGCAGTTCTTC
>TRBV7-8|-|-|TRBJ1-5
CASSPADINSNQPQHF
TGTGCCAGCAGCCCGGCGGACATAAACTCCAATCAGCCCCAGCATTTT
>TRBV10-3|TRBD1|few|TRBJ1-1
CATRMDRAMNTEAFF
TGTGCCACCAGAATGGACAGGGCGATGAACACTGAAGCTTTCTTT
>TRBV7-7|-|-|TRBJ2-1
CASSPDGGIGEQFF
TGTGCCAGCAGCCCCGACGGGGGAATTGGTGAGCAGTTCTTC
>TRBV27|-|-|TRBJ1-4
CASSPDPRQELFF
TGTGCCAGCAGTCCCGACCCACGACAGGAACTGTTTTTT
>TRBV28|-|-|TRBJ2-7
CASSPTGYYEQYF
TGTGCCAGCAGTCCGACAGGTTACTACGAGCAGTACTTC
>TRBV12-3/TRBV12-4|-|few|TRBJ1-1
CASSRAMNTEAFF
TGTGCCAGCAGTCGAGCCATGAACACTGAAGCTTTCTTT
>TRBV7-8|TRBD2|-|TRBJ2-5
CASRQFGASGQETQYF
TGTGCCAGCAGACAATTCGGGGCTAGCGGCCAAGAGACCCAGTACTTC
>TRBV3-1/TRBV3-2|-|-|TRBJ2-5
CASSQPDSLRETQYF
TGTGCCAGCAGCCAACCAGACAGCCTAAGGGAGACCCAGTACTTC
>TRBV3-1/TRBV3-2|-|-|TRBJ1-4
CASSQALHEKLFF
TGTGCCAGCAGCCAAGCCCTCCATGAAAAACTGTTTTTT
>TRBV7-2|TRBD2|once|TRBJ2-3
CASSLPGLAGGGDTQYF
TGTGCCAGCAGCTTACCGGGACTAGCGGGAGGTGGGGATACGCAGTATTTT
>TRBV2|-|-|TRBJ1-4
CASSEWAGINEKLFF
TGTGCCAGCAGTGAATGGGCGGGGATTAATGAAAAACTGTTTTTT
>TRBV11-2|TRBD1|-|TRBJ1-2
CASSTRDREGYTF
TGTGCCAGCAGCACCCGGGACAGGGAGGGCTACACCTTC
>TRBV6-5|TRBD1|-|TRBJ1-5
CASSQGGYSNQPQHF
TGTGCCAGCAGCCAGGGGGGCTATAGCAATCAGCCCCAGCATTTT